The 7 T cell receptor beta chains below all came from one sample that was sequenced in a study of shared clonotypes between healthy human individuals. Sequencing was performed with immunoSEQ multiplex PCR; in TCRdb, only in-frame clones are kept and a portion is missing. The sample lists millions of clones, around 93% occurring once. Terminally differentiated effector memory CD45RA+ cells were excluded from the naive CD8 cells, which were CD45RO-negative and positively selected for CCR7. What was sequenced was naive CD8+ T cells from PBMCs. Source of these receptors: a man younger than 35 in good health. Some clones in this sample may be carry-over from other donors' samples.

CDR3 DNA sequence: TGTGCCAGCAGTCCCCCTCGGGTTTCGAACACTGAAGCTTTCTTT. Protein: CASSPPRVSNTEAFF. The chain uses TRBV28 and TRBJ1-1; no definite D call. Trimming pared 5 bases from V and 1 base from J, leaving 14 bases between. This CDR3 has 15 residues. Per germline, CDR1 MDHEN and CDR2 SYDVKM.

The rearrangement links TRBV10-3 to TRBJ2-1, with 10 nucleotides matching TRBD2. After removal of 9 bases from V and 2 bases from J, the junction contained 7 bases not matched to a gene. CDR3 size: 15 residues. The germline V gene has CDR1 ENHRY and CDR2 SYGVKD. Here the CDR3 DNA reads TGTGCCATGGGGACTAGCGTTGCGCCCTACAATGAGCAGTTCTTC. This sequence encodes CAMGTSVAPYNEQFF.

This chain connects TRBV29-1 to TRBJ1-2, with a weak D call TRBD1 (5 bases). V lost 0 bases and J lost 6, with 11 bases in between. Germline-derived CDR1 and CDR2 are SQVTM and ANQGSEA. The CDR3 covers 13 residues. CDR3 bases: TGCAGCGTTGAAGATGGGGGTATCCATGGCTACACCTTC. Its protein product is CSVEDGGIHGYTF.

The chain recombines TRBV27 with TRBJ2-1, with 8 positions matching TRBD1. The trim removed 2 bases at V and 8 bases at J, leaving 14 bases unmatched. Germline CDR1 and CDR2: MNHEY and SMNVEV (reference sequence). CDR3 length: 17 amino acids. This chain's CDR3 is CASSLINAQGARDEQFF. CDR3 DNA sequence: TGTGCCAGCAGTTTAATCAACGCTCAGGGGGCCCGCGATGAGCAGTTCTTC.

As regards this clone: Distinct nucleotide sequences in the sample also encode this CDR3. The CDR3 loop is CSVVSANTGELFF. The CDR3 DNA reads TGCAGCGTTGTATCAGCGAACACCGGGGAGCTGTTTTTT. V gene TRBV29-1 combines with J gene TRBJ2-2, with D unclear. Germline assignment: CDR1 SQVTM and CDR2 ANQGSEA. V was cut by 4 bases and J by 0 bases, with 6 bases left in between. CDR3 length: 13 amino acids.

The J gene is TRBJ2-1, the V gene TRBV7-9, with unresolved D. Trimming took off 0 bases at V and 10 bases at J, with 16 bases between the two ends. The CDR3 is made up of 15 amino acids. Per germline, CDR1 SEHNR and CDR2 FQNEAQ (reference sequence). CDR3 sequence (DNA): TGTGCCAGCAGCTTAGCTTATGCTCAGTCGGAGGAGCAGTTCTTC. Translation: CASSLAYAQSEEQFF.

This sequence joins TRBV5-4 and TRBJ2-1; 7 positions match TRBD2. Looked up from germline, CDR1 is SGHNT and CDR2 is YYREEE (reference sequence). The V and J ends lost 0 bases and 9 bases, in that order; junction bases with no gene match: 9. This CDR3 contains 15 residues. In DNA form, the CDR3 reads TGTGCCAGCAGCTTGGTTCCAGCGGGAAAGCGTGAGCAGTTCTTC. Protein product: CASSLVPAGKREQFF.